This section outlines one TCR beta chain sequence together with its context. Its antigen remains unidentified. Generated by immunoSEQ multiplex PCR, the TCRdb table keeps only in-frame clones and is missing some. The sample comprises about 18,000 clones, more than 75% of which are singletons, and about 4.4% rests with the top ten. The source of the sample is a study of T cell repertoires in ileal Crohn's disease. Study in general: Operated complications were stricturing disease (61%) and penetrating disease (about 40%). Study conclusions and caveats: High-frequency clones were more common in sorted CD8 than CD4 cells. All patients with clonality above 26.8% had endoscopic recurrence. Compared with non-smokers, active smokers at surgery showed more clonal expansions.

The time point is: inflamed ileum from the surgical specimen. V was clipped by 2 bases and J by 1 base, with 5 bases between them. The CDR3 is made up of 13 amino acids. Germline assignment: CDR1 SGHVS and CDR2 FQNEAQ. The gene calls are TRBV7-8 and TRBJ1-1; no firm D call. The TCR sequence derives from an adult with Crohn's disease. Sequenced input: ileal tissue. The CDR3 DNA is TGTGCCAGCAGCTTATCGGAGAACACTGAAGCTTTCTTT. The encoded protein is CASSLSENTEAFF.